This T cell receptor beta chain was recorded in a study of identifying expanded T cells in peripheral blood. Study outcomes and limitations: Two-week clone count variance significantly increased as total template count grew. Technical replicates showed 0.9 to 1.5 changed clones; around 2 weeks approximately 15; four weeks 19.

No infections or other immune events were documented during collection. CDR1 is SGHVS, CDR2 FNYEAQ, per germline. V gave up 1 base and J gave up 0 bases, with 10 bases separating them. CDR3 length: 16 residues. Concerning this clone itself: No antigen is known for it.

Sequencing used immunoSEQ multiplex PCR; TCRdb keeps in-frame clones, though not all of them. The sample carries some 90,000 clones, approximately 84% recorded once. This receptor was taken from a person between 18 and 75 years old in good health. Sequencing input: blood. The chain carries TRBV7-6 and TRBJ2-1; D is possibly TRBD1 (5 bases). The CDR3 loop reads CASSLGAGISYNEQFF. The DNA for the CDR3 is TGTGCCAGCAGCTTAGGAGCAGGGATCTCCTACAATGAGCAGTTCTTC.